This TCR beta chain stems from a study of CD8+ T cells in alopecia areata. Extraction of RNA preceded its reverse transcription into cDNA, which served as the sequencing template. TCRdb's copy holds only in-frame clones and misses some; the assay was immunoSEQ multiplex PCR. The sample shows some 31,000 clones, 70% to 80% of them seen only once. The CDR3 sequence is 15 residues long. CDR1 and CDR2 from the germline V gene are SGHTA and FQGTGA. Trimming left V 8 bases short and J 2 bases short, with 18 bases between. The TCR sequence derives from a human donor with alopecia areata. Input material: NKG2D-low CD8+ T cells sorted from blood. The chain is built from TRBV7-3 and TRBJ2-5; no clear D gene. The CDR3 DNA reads TGTGCCAGCTCAGTGGGCATTAAGGCTCAAGAGACCCAGTACTTC. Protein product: CASSVGIKAQETQYF.